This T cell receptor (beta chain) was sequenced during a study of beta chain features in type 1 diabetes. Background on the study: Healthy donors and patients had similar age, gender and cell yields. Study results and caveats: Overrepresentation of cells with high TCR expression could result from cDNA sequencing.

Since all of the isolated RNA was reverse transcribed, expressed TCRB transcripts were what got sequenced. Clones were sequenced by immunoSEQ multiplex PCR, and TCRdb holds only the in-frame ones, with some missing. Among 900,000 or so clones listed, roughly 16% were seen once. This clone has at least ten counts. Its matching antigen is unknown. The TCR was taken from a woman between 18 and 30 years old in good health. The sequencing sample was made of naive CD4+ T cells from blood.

The CDR3 is CASSGNDEQFF. The DNA of the CDR3 is TGTGCCAGCAGTGGGAACGATGAGCAGTTCTTC. V and J are TRBV2 and TRBJ2-1; unclear D gene. CDR3 length equals 11 residues. The ends were cut back, 4 bases at V and 8 bases at J, with 6 bases in the middle. Per the germline V gene, CDR1 is SNHLY and CDR2 is FYNNEI.